What follows are 5 T cell receptor beta chains derived from one specimen sequenced in a study of cytotoxic CD8 clonotypes in ibrutinib-treated CLL. Assay: immunoSEQ multiplex PCR; the TCRdb copy retains only in-frame clones and omits some. The repertoire has around 50,000 clones, roughly 63% of them found once; the top ten carry under 35%. The specimen comprised PBMCs, sampled after 24 months of ibrutinib treatment. The receptors were gathered from a human donor with chronic lymphocytic leukemia.

The J gene is TRBJ2-5, the V gene TRBV5-1; no clear D. Trimming stripped 0 bases from V and 5 bases from J, with 8 bases between. There are 13 residues in the CDR3. CDR1 and CDR2 (germline): SGHRS, YFSETQ. In nucleotides, the CDR3 is TGCGCCAGCAGCTTGGCGGGTAGGGAGACCCAGTACTTC. It encodes CASSLAGRETQYF.

This chain uses TRBV5-4 with TRBJ2-3, with 8 positions matching TRBD2. The V gene end was trimmed by 3 bases and the J gene end by 2 bases; junction bases not matched to a gene: 8. The length of the CDR3 is 16 residues. The germline V gene encodes CDR1 SGHNT and CDR2 YYREEE (reference sequence). CDR3 amino acids: CASSWGDGGVTDTQYF. In DNA, the CDR3 is TGTGCCAGCAGCTGGGGGGACGGGGGGGTCACAGATACGCAGTATTTT. Drawing the rest from reference TRBV5-4 and TRBJ2-3, the complete variable domain is ETGVTQSPTHLIKTRGQQVTLRCSSQSGHNTVSWYQQALGQGPQFIFQYYREEENGRGNFPPRFSGLQFPNYSSELNVNALELDDSALYLCASSWGDGGVTDTQYFGPGTRLTVL.

The rearrangement links TRBV2 to TRBJ2-7; D is uncertain. Germline V gives CDR1 SNHLY, CDR2 FYNNEI. The CDR3 has 11 residues. V lost 4 bases and J 3 bases, leaving 4 bases between the germline ends. In DNA form, the CDR3 reads TGTGCCAGCAGTGCCCACTACGAGCAGTACTTC. Residues: CASSAHYEQYF.

The CDR3 loop is CASSSQGTGGEKLFF. DNA of the CDR3: TGTGCCAGCAGCTCGCAGGGCACCGGGGGAGAAAAACTGTTTTTT. The rearrangement joins TRBV11-2 to TRBJ1-4, with a possible D match to TRBD1 (5 bases). There are 15 residues in the CDR3. Germline V gene data show CDR1 as SGHAT and CDR2 as FQNNGV. The V gene lost 4 bases and the J gene lost 8 bases, with 17 bases spanning the gap.

The chain recombines TRBV5-6 with TRBJ1-2; no clear D. Germline CDR1 reads SGHDT; CDR2 reads YYEEEE. There are 12 residues in the CDR3. Trimming pared 2 bases from V and 4 bases from J, leaving 6 bases between. The CDR3 reads CASSFEAYGYTF. The CDR3 DNA is TGTGCCAGCAGCTTTGAGGCCTATGGCTACACCTTC.